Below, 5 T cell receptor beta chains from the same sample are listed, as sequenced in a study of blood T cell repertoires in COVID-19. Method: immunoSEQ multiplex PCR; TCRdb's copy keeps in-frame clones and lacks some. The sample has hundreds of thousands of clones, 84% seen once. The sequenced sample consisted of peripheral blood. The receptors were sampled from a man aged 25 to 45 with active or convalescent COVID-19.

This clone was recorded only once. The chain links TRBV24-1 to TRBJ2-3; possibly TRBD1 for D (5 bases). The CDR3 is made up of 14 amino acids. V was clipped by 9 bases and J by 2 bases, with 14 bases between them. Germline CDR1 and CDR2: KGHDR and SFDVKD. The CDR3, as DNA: TGTGCCACCGGGGCCCTAGACTCCACAGATACGCAGTATTTT. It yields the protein CATGALDSTDTQYF.

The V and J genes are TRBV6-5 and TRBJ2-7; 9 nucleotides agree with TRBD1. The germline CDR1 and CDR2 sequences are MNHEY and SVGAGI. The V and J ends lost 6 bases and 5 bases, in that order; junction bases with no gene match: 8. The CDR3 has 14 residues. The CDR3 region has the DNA TGTGCCAGCAGACAGGGACAGGGTTTAAACGAGCAGTACTTC. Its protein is CASRQGQGLNEQYF.

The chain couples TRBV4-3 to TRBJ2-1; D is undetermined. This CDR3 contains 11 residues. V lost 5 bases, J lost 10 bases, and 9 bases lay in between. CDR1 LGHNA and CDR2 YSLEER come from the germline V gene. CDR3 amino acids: CASSLAGEQFF. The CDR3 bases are TGCGCCAGCAGCTTAGCTGGGGAGCAGTTCTTC.

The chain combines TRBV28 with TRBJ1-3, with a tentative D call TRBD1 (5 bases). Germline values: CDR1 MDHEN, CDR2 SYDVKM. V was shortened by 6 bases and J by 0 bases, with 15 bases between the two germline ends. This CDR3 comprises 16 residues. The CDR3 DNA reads TGTGCCAGCAGGCCCTCAGGGCCGCACTCTGGAAACACCATATATTTT. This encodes CASRPSGPHSGNTIYF.

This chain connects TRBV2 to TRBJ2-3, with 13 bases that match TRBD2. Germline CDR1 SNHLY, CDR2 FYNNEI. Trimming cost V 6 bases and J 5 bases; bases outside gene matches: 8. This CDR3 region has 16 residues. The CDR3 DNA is TGTGCCAGCAGCGCACTAGCGGGAGGGCCGAGAGATACGCAGTATTTT. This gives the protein CASSALAGGPRDTQYF.